These T cell receptor beta chains were read from a single sample in a study of T cells after posttransplantation cyclophosphamide. Sequencing was performed with immunoSEQ multiplex PCR; in TCRdb, only in-frame clones are kept and a portion is missing. In the table there are fewer than 20,000 clones, 85% to 95% of which are singletons. Input material: naive CD4+ T cells sorted from blood. Source of these receptors: a woman between 50 and 59 years old in good health and a related stem cell transplant donor. Each CDR3 is given with its conserved first and last residue. The order of the fields is V gene, D gene, J gene, CDR3 protein, CDR3 DNA. A D gene is named only where the DNA matches it firmly.

TRBV4-1	TRBD1	TRBJ1-2	CASSQEQGNYGYTF	TGCGCCAGCAGCCAGGAACAGGGGAACTATGGCTACACCTTC
TRBV21-1	.	TRBJ2-1	CASSKESPCYNEQFF	TGTGCCAGCAGCAAAGAATCCCCATGTTACAATGAGCAGTTCTTC
TRBV2	TRBD1	TRBJ2-1	CASSSRFGTGDDEQFF	TGTGCCAGCAGTTCTCGTTTCGGGACAGGGGATGATGAGCAGTTCTTC
TRBV6-5	.	TRBJ2-1	CASSRVAGRGNEQFF	TGTGCCAGCAGTCGAGTAGCCGGGAGAGGTAATGAGCAGTTCTTC
TRBV19	.	TRBJ1-5	CASRGGNRNNQPQHF	TGTGCCAGTAGGGGAGGAAACAGGAACAATCAGCCCCAGCATTTT
TRBV27	.	TRBJ2-3	CASSEDRQPRDTQYF	TGTGCCAGCAGTGAGGACAGACAGCCAAGAGATACGCAGTATTTT
TRBV10-3	.	TRBJ2-3	CAIREAGETDTQYF	TGTGCCATCCGGGAGGCAGGGGAGACAGATACGCAGTATTTT
TRBV5-1	.	TRBJ1-1	CASSLGQARGDRNTEAFF	TGCGCCAGCAGCTTGGGACAGGCCAGGGGAGATCGGAACACTGAAGCTTTCTTT
TRBV5-1	TRBD2	TRBJ2-2	CASSLRVAGDGTGELFF	TGCGCCAGCAGCTTGAGGGTAGCGGGAGATGGAACCGGGGAGCTGTTTTTT
TRBV30	.	TRBJ1-3	CAWSGQISGNTIYF	TGTGCCTGGAGTGGACAGATCTCTGGAAACACCATATATTTT
TRBV18	.	TRBJ2-7	CASSPGGDGTYEQYF	TGTGCCAGCTCACCGGGGGGAGATGGGACCTACGAGCAGTACTTC
TRBV18	.	TRBJ2-1	CASSPSFGREQFF	TGTGCCAGCTCACCCTCCTTTGGGCGTGAGCAGTTCTTC
TRBV4-3	TRBD2	TRBJ2-1	CASSHPLREGLGNEQFF	TGCGCCAGCAGCCATCCCCTGAGGGAGGGTCTGGGGAATGAGCAGTTCTTC
TRBV7-2	.	TRBJ1-1	CASSLVIVNTEAFF	TGTGCCAGCAGCTTAGTGATAGTGAACACTGAAGCTTTCTTT
TRBV6-6	TRBD1	TRBJ1-1	CAIQDRGSNTEAFF	TGTGCCATCCAAGACAGGGGGAGCAACACTGAAGCTTTCTTT
TRBV5-1	.	TRBJ1-3	CASSLGQDPPGNTIYF	TGCGCCAGCAGCTTGGGACAGGACCCCCCTGGAAACACCATATATTTT
TRBV15	TRBD2	TRBJ2-7	CAASRDGLADSSYEQYF	TGTGCCGCCAGCAGAGACGGACTAGCGGATAGCTCCTACGAGCAGTACTTC
TRBV4-3	.	TRBJ1-2	CASSQDRGDYGYTF	TGCGCCAGCAGCCAAGATAGGGGCGACTATGGCTACACCTTC
TRBV18	.	TRBJ2-1	CASSPRVDSYNEQFF	TGTGCCAGCTCACCCCGGGTGGACAGCTACAATGAGCAGTTCTTC
TRBV6-5	.	TRBJ1-1	CASSGQSGMNTEAFF	TGTGCCAGCAGTGGACAGTCGGGCATGAACACTGAAGCTTTCTTT
TRBV6-1	TRBD2	TRBJ2-7	CASRTSGFRYEQYF	TGTGCCAGCCGTACTAGCGGGTTCCGATACGAGCAGTACTTC